What follows describes a single TCR beta chain. No antigen is known for it. Unique-molecular-identifier-tagged TCR beta cDNA libraries were used. From the PCR reads, TCRdb called clonotypes with MiXCR, one entry per CDR3 protein. The sample lists more than 450,000 distinct CDR3 sequences; around 44% were seen once. Germline V lookup: CDR1 SGHDT, CDR2 YYEEEE. J gave up 7 bases and V 2 bases, and 6 bases lay outside the gene matches. The CDR3 covers 14 residues. The sample originates from a study of post-analysis software for immune sequencing data. Across the study: Disease courses included relapsing-remitting, secondary progressive and progressive-relapsing multiple sclerosis. Study findings and constraints: In patients, TRBV5-6, TRBV5-1 and TRBV20-1 belonged to several TRBV segments found more frequently than in controls. Same-batch samples co-clustered strongly by F measure. Normalized Chao1 diversity was significantly lower in multiple sclerosis patients than in controls.

The sequenced material came from blood. This receptor was obtained from a girl aged 5 to 17 with multiple sclerosis. The gene calls are TRBV5-6 and TRBJ2-1, with 7 positions matching TRBD2. The CDR3 loop is CASSLSGIFNEQFF. The CDR3, as DNA: TGTGCCAGCAGCTTAAGCGGGATCTTTAATGAGCAGTTCTTC.